Sequencing of this TCR beta chain was carried out in a study of T cell responses to AZD1222 COVID-19 vaccine. General study points: Unmutated variant regions are reportedly targeted by nearly half of spike-specific TCRs. Sampling captured repertoires only after the peak T cell response. In a largely white British group with more females than males, clonal diversity was possibly underestimated.

In this sample, this clone turned up once. As yet, its antigen is unknown. TCRdb's table, derived via immunoSEQ multiplex PCR, lists solely in-frame clones and lacks some. The sample records about 88,000 clones, about nine tenths being singletons. The CDR3 runs to 14 residues. V shed 0 bases and J shed 0 bases, with 3 bases lying between them. Germline loops: CDR1 LGHNA, CDR2 YSLEER. The rearrangement joins TRBV4-3 to TRBJ1-5; D remains ambiguous. The clonotype originates from an adult who received the AZD1222 COVID-19 vaccine. Sequencing used peripheral blood, obtained 28 days after the second AZD1222 dose. CDR3 amino acids: CASSQEYSNQPQHF. The CDR3 region has the DNA TGCGCCAGCAGCCAAGAATATAGCAATCAGCCCCAGCATTTT.